These T cell receptor beta chains were read from a single sample in a study of cytomegalovirus exposure and HLA in healthy donors. Sequencing was performed with immunoSEQ multiplex PCR; in TCRdb, only in-frame clones are kept and a portion is missing. The sample holds about 130,000 clones, about 76% seen once. The sample was PBMCs. The receptors shown here come from a man aged 18 to 30 in good health and CMV-seronegative. Both conserved end residues are part of each CDR3. D genes are given only for firm matches. The size field is filled for only some rows; it gives once, few, many or a size class.

cdr3_aa: CAAGGVNTEAFF
cdr3_nt: TGTGCCGCCGGAGGGGTGAACACTGAAGCTTTCTTT
d_call: .
clone_size: .
v_call: TRBV10-3
j_call: TRBJ1-1

cdr3_aa: CAISEDQGSTYNEQFF
cdr3_nt: TGTGCCATCAGTGAGGACCAGGGTTCTACCTACAATGAGCAGTTCTTC
d_call: .
clone_size: few
v_call: TRBV10-3
j_call: TRBJ2-1

cdr3_aa: CSVGHRSYNEQFF
cdr3_nt: TGCAGCGTAGGACACCGCTCCTACAATGAGCAGTTCTTC
d_call: .
clone_size: once
v_call: TRBV29-1
j_call: TRBJ2-1

cdr3_aa: CAISDLSQGLHQPQHF
cdr3_nt: TGTGCCATCAGTGACCTCAGCCAGGGCCTTCATCAGCCCCAGCATTTT
d_call: .
clone_size: once
v_call: TRBV10-3
j_call: TRBJ1-5

cdr3_aa: CASSTRQAGATEAFF
cdr3_nt: TGTGCCAGCAGCACCCGACAGGCTGGGGCCACTGAAGCTTTCTTT
d_call: .
clone_size: once
v_call: TRBV7-2
j_call: TRBJ1-1

cdr3_aa: CASSQEVGQGRVGYTF
cdr3_nt: TGCGCCAGCAGCCAAGAAGTGGGACAGGGGAGGGTTGGCTACACCTTC
d_call: TRBD1
clone_size: .
v_call: TRBV4-3
j_call: TRBJ1-2

cdr3_aa: CASSFGQAPRREKLFF
cdr3_nt: TGTGCCAGCAGTTTCGGACAGGCCCCCAGGAGAGAAAAACTGTTTTTT
d_call: TRBD1
clone_size: .
v_call: TRBV27
j_call: TRBJ1-4

cdr3_aa: CASSVTQDSHNEQFF
cdr3_nt: TGTGCCAGCAGCGTAACCCAGGACAGTCACAATGAGCAGTTCTTC
d_call: .
clone_size: .
v_call: TRBV9
j_call: TRBJ2-1

cdr3_aa: CATSRPRAVNTEAFF
cdr3_nt: TGTGCCACCAGCAGGCCCAGGGCGGTGAACACTGAAGCTTTCTTT
d_call: .
clone_size: .
v_call: TRBV15
j_call: TRBJ1-1

cdr3_aa: CASSLPTGYPYEQYF
cdr3_nt: TGTGCCAGCAGCCTCCCCACAGGCTATCCCTACGAGCAGTACTTC
d_call: .
clone_size: once
v_call: TRBV7-9
j_call: TRBJ2-7

cdr3_aa: CATSYEGWRAYNEQFF
cdr3_nt: TGTGCCACCAGTTACGAGGGGTGGAGGGCCTACAATGAGCAGTTCTTC
d_call: .
clone_size: .
v_call: TRBV15
j_call: TRBJ2-1

cdr3_aa: CASSVGGTGIHTEAFF
cdr3_nt: TGTGCCAGCAGCGTTGGGGGGACAGGAATACACACTGAAGCTTTCTTT
d_call: TRBD1
clone_size: .
v_call: TRBV9
j_call: TRBJ1-1

cdr3_aa: CASSGTSYDTF
cdr3_nt: TGTGCCAGCAGTGGGACTTCGTATGACACCTTC
d_call: .
clone_size: few
v_call: TRBV2
j_call: TRBJ1-2

cdr3_aa: CASSPLGGAWGYTF
cdr3_nt: TGTGCCAGTAGTCCCCTTGGGGGGGCTTGGGGCTACACCTTC
d_call: .
clone_size: .
v_call: TRBV19
j_call: TRBJ1-2

cdr3_aa: CASSDLRDTEQFF
cdr3_nt: TGTGCCAGCAGTGACCTCCGGGACACAGAGCAGTTCTTC
d_call: .
clone_size: .
v_call: TRBV6-1
j_call: TRBJ2-1

cdr3_aa: CASSLGGANYGYTF
cdr3_nt: TGTGCCAGCAGCTTGGGGGGGGCTAACTATGGCTACACCTTC
d_call: .
clone_size: .
v_call: TRBV7-3
j_call: TRBJ1-2

cdr3_aa: CASSLGGQNSPLHF
cdr3_nt: TGCGCCAGCAGCTTGGGCGGGCAGAATTCACCCCTCCACTTT
d_call: .
clone_size: .
v_call: TRBV5-1
j_call: TRBJ1-6

cdr3_aa: CATSPRDSGQFF
cdr3_nt: TGTGCCACCTCCCCCCGGGATTCCGGGCAGTTCTTC
d_call: .
clone_size: .
v_call: TRBV19
j_call: TRBJ2-1

cdr3_aa: CASSARGGEKLFF
cdr3_nt: TGCGCCAGCAGCGCCCGCGGGGGGGAAAAACTGTTTTTT
d_call: .
clone_size: .
v_call: TRBV5-1
j_call: TRBJ1-4

cdr3_aa: CASSLTPRDSQETQYF
cdr3_nt: TGTGCCAGCAGCTTGACTCCTAGGGACTCCCAGGAGACCCAGTACTTC
d_call: .
clone_size: .
v_call: TRBV7-9
j_call: TRBJ2-5

cdr3_aa: CASSRGMNTEAFF
cdr3_nt: TGTGCCAGCTCTCGAGGAATGAACACTGAAGCTTTCTTT
d_call: .
clone_size: .
v_call: TRBV14
j_call: TRBJ1-1

cdr3_aa: CASSSQVGASYYGYTF
cdr3_nt: TGTGCCAGCAGCTCCCAAGTGGGGGCTAGTTACTATGGCTACACCTTC
d_call: .
clone_size: .
v_call: TRBV9
j_call: TRBJ1-2

cdr3_aa: CASSPPRDIRQGVYEQYF
cdr3_nt: TGTGCCAGCTCACCACCGAGGGACATTAGACAGGGCGTCTACGAGCAGTACTTC
d_call: TRBD1
clone_size: .
v_call: TRBV18
j_call: TRBJ2-7

cdr3_aa: CASSLIVNTEAFF
cdr3_nt: TGCGCCAGCAGCTTAATCGTGAACACTGAAGCTTTCTTT
d_call: .
clone_size: .
v_call: TRBV5-1
j_call: TRBJ1-1

cdr3_aa: CASSQGEVTGSSGANVLTF
cdr3_nt: TGCGCCAGCAGCCAAGGGGAAGTTACGGGGTCCTCTGGGGCCAACGTCCTGACTTTC
d_call: .
clone_size: .
v_call: TRBV4-3
j_call: TRBJ2-6

cdr3_aa: CASSLGQGMNTEAFF
cdr3_nt: TGCGCCAGCAGCCTCGGACAGGGGATGAACACTGAAGCTTTCTTT
d_call: TRBD1
clone_size: .
v_call: TRBV4-3
j_call: TRBJ1-1

cdr3_aa: CASSQGGATNEKLFF
cdr3_nt: TGCGCCAGCAGCCAAGGAGGAGCAACTAATGAAAAACTGTTTTTT
d_call: .
clone_size: .
v_call: TRBV4-1
j_call: TRBJ1-4

cdr3_aa: CASSPLGTDDTGELFF
cdr3_nt: TGCGCCAGCAGCCCTCTTGGGACAGACGACACCGGGGAGCTGTTTTTT
d_call: TRBD1
clone_size: .
v_call: TRBV4-3
j_call: TRBJ2-2

cdr3_aa: CASSRSLAGVDEQYF
cdr3_nt: TGCGCCAGCAGCCGATCCCTAGCGGGGGTAGATGAGCAGTACTTC
d_call: TRBD2
clone_size: .
v_call: TRBV4-3
j_call: TRBJ2-7

cdr3_aa: CASSFTWQNNEQFF
cdr3_nt: TGTGCCAGCAGCTTCACGTGGCAGAACAATGAGCAGTTCTTC
d_call: .
clone_size: once
v_call: TRBV7-9
j_call: TRBJ2-1

cdr3_aa: CASSVADRGRANIQYF
cdr3_nt: TGTGCCAGCAGCGTAGCGGACAGGGGGCGCGCGAACATTCAGTACTTC
d_call: TRBD1
clone_size: .
v_call: TRBV9
j_call: TRBJ2-4

cdr3_aa: CASSLALGTVGYTF
cdr3_nt: TGTGCCAGCAGCTTAGCTCTTGGGACAGTTGGCTACACCTTC
d_call: TRBD1
clone_size: .
v_call: TRBV7-9
j_call: TRBJ1-2

cdr3_aa: CASSTGTLREQFF
cdr3_nt: TGTGCCAGCAGCACCGGGACACTCAGGGAGCAGTTCTTC
d_call: .
clone_size: few
v_call: TRBV7-7
j_call: TRBJ2-1

cdr3_aa: CASSLKGGNQETQYF
cdr3_nt: TGTGCCAGCAGCTTAAAAGGGGGTAACCAAGAGACCCAGTACTTC
d_call: .
clone_size: .
v_call: TRBV7-8
j_call: TRBJ2-5

cdr3_aa: CASSQDRGIPYEQYF
cdr3_nt: TGCGCCAGCAGCCAAGACAGGGGGATTCCGTACGAGCAGTACTTC
d_call: TRBD1
clone_size: .
v_call: TRBV4-1
j_call: TRBJ2-7

cdr3_aa: CASSDWGGWADTQYF
cdr3_nt: TGTGCCAGCAGCGACTGGGGGGGGTGGGCAGATACGCAGTATTTT
d_call: TRBD2
clone_size: .
v_call: TRBV7-2
j_call: TRBJ2-3

cdr3_aa: CASSSRDSGGRYEQYF
cdr3_nt: TGTGCCAGCAGCTCCAGAGATAGCGGGGGGCGGTACGAGCAGTACTTC
d_call: TRBD2
clone_size: .
v_call: TRBV13
j_call: TRBJ2-7

cdr3_aa: CASSLRRVDTEAFF
cdr3_nt: TGTGCCAGCAGCTTACGCCGGGTCGACACTGAAGCTTTCTTT
d_call: .
clone_size: .
v_call: TRBV7-8
j_call: TRBJ1-1

cdr3_aa: CASPTRVAHTIYF
cdr3_nt: TGTGCCAGTCCTACTCGGGTAGCGCACACCATATATTTT
d_call: .
clone_size: .
v_call: TRBV19
j_call: TRBJ1-3

cdr3_aa: CASSFEGADTEAFF
cdr3_nt: TGTGCTAGCAGCTTTGAGGGGGCGGACACTGAAGCTTTCTTT
d_call: TRBD1
clone_size: .
v_call: TRBV7-7
j_call: TRBJ1-1

cdr3_aa: CASSTGLDEQFF
cdr3_nt: TGTGCCAGTAGTACAGGGCTGGATGAGCAGTTCTTC
d_call: .
clone_size: .
v_call: TRBV19
j_call: TRBJ2-1

cdr3_aa: CASSQVPSTTNQPQHF
cdr3_nt: TGCGCCAGCAGCCAAGTTCCCTCGACTACCAATCAGCCCCAGCATTTT
d_call: .
clone_size: .
v_call: TRBV4-1
j_call: TRBJ1-5

cdr3_aa: CSAPRKVGYTF
cdr3_nt: TGCAGTGCCCCGCGGAAAGTTGGCTACACCTTC
d_call: .
clone_size: .
v_call: TRBV20-1
j_call: TRBJ1-2

cdr3_aa: CASSLAVRVGSYEQYF
cdr3_nt: TGTGCCAGCAGCTTAGCGGTCAGGGTAGGAAGTTACGAGCAGTACTTC
d_call: .
clone_size: .
v_call: TRBV7-9
j_call: TRBJ2-7

cdr3_aa: CASSVDPVNTGELFF
cdr3_nt: TGTGCCAGCAGCGTAGATCCGGTGAACACCGGGGAGCTGTTTTTT
d_call: .
clone_size: .
v_call: TRBV9
j_call: TRBJ2-2

cdr3_aa: CASRDDGGAYTEAFF
cdr3_nt: TGTGCCAGCAGGGATGATGGAGGAGCTTACACTGAAGCTTTCTTT
d_call: .
clone_size: .
v_call: TRBV6-4
j_call: TRBJ1-1

cdr3_aa: CASSPGTGWSNQPQHF
cdr3_nt: TGTGCCAGCTCACCCGGGACAGGGTGGAGCAATCAGCCCCAGCATTTT
d_call: TRBD1
clone_size: .
v_call: TRBV18
j_call: TRBJ1-5

cdr3_aa: CASSEVMPLRGVDTQYF
cdr3_nt: TGTGCCAGCAGTGAAGTCATGCCACTCAGGGGAGTGGATACGCAGTATTTT
d_call: .
clone_size: .
v_call: TRBV6-1
j_call: TRBJ2-3

cdr3_aa: CSVTGTGSSYNEQFF
cdr3_nt: TGCAGCGTAACCGGGACAGGGAGCTCCTACAATGAGCAGTTCTTC
d_call: TRBD1
clone_size: .
v_call: TRBV29-1
j_call: TRBJ2-1

cdr3_aa: CASSLSGPATTDTQYF
cdr3_nt: TGTGCCAGCAGTTTATCGGGTCCAGCGACCACAGATACGCAGTATTTT
d_call: .
clone_size: .
v_call: TRBV27
j_call: TRBJ2-3

cdr3_aa: CASSLGFSTDTQYF
cdr3_nt: TGCGCCAGCAGCTTGGGCTTTAGCACAGATACGCAGTATTTT
d_call: .
clone_size: .
v_call: TRBV10-2
j_call: TRBJ2-3